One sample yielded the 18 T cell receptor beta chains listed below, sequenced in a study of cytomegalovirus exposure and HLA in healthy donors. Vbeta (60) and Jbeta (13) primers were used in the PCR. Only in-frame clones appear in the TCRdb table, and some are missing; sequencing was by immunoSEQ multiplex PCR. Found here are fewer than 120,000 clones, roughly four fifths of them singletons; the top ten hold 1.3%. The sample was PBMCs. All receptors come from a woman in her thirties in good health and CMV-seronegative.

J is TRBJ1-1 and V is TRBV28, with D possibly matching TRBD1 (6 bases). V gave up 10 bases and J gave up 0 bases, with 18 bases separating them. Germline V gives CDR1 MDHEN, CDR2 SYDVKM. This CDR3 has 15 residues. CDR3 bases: TGTGCCATCGCGCAGACAGGTATCTTGAACACTGAAGCTTTCTTT. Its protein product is CAIAQTGILNTEAFF.

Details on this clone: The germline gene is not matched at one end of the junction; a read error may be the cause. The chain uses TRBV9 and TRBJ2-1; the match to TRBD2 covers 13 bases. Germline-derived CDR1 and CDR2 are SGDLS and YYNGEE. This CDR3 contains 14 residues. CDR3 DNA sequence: TGTGCCAGCAGCGTAGGACTAGCGGGAGGAATCGGGGTCTTC. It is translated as CASSVGLAGGIGVF.

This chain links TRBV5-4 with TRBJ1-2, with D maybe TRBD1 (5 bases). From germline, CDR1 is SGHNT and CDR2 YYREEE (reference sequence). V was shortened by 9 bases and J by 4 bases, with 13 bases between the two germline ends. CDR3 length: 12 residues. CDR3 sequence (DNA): TGTGCCACAGGGTTGCAGTCCTATGGCTACACCTTC. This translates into CATGLQSYGYTF.

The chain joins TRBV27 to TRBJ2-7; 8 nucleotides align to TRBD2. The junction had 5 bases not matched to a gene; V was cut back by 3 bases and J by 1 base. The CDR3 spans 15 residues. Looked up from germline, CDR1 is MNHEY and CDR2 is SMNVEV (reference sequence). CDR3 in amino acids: CASSLAGGPSYEQYF. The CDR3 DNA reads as TGTGCCAGCAGTTTGGCGGGGGGTCCTTCCTACGAGCAGTACTTC.

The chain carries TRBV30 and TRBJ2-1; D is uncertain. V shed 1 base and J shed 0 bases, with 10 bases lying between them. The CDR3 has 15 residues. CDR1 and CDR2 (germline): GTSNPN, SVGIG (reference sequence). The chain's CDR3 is CAWSALRSSYNEQFF. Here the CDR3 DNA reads TGTGCCTGGAGTGCCCTCCGGAGCTCCTACAATGAGCAGTTCTTC. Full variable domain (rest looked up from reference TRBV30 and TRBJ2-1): SQTIHQWPATLVQPVGSPLSLECTVEGTSNPNLYWYRQAAGRGLQLLFYSVGIGQISSEVPQNLSASRPQDRQFILSSKKLLLSDSGFYLCAWSALRSSYNEQFFGPGTRLTVL.

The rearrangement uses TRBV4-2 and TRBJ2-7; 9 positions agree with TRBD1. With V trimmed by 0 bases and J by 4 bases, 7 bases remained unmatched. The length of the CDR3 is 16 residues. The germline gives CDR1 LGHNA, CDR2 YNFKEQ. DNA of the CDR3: TGTGCCAGCAGCCAAGATGAGCCCGGGACAGGGTACGAGCAGTACTTC. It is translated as CASSQDEPGTGYEQYF.

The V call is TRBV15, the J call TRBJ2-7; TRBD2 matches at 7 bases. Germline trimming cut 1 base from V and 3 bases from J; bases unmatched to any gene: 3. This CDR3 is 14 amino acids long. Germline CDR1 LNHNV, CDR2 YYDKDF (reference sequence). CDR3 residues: CATSRVASGYEQYF. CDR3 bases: TGTGCCACCAGCAGAGTTGCTAGCGGCTACGAGCAGTACTTC.

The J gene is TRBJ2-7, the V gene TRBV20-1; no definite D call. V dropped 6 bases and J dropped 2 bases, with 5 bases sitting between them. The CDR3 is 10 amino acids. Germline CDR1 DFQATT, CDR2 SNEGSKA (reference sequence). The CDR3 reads CSAAAYEQYF. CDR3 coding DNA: TGCAGTGCCGCGGCCTACGAGCAGTACTTC.

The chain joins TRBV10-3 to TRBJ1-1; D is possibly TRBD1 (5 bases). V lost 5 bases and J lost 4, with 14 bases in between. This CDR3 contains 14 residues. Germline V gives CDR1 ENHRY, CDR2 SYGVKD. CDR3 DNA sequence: TGTGCCATCAGTTTAACAGGAGGGAGCACTGAAGCTTTCTTT. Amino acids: CAISLTGGSTEAFF.

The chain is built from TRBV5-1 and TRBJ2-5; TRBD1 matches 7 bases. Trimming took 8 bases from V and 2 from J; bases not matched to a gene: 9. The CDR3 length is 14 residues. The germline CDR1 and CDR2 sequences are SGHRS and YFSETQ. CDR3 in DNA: TGCGCCAGTAAAATCGGGGACAGTCAAGAGACCCAGTACTTC. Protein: CASKIGDSQETQYF. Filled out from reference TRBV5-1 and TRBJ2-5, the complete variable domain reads KAGVTQTPRYLIKTRGQQVTLSCSPISGHRSVSWYQQTPGQGLQFLFEYFSETQRNKGNFPGRFSGRQFSNSRSEMNVSTLELGDSALYLCASKIGDSQETQYFGPGTRLLVL.

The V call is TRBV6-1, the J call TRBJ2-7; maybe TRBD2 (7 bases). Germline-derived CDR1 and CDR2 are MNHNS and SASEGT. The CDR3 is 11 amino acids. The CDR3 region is CASRSGGTLAV. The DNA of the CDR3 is TGTGCCAGCAGATCCGGGGGGACACTGGCGGTC.

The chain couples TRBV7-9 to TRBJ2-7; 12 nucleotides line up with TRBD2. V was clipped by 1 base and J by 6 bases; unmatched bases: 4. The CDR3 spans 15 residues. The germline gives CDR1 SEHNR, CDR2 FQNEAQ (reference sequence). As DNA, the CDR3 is TGTGCCAGCAGCTTAGGGACTAGCGGGATCCCCGAGCAGTACTTC. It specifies CASSLGTSGIPEQYF.

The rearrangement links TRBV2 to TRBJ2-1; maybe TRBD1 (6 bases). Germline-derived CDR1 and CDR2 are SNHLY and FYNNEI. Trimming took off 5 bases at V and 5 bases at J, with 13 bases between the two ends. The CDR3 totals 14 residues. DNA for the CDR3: TGTGCCAGCAGTATCTCCAGGGGCGACAATGAGCAGTTCTTC. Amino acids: CASSISRGDNEQFF.

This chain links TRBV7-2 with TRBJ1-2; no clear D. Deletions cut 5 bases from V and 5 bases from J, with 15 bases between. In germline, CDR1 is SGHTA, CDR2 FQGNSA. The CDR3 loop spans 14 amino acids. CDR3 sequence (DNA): TGTGCCAGCAGCCTCGGGTCTTCGATATATGGCTACACCTTC. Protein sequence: CASSLGSSIYGYTF.

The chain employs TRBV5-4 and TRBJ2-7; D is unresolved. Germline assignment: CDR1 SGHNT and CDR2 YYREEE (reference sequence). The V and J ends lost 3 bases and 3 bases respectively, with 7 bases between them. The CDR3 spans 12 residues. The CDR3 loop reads CASSSPNYEQYF. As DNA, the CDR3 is TGTGCCAGCAGCTCACCTAACTACGAGCAGTACTTC.

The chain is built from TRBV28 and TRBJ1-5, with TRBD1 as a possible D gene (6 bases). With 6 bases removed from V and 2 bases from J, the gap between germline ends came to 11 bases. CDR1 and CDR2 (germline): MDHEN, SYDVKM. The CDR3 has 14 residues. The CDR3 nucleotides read TGTGCCAGCAGCCAAGGGGGTGGCAATCAGCCCCAGCATTTT. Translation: CASSQGGGNQPQHF.

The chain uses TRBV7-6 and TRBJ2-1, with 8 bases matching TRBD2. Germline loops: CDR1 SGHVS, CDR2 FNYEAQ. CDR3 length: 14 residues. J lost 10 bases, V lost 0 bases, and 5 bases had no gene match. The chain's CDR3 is CASSLARGVPEQFF. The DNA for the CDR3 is TGTGCCAGCAGCTTAGCGCGGGGGGTACCAGAGCAGTTCTTC.

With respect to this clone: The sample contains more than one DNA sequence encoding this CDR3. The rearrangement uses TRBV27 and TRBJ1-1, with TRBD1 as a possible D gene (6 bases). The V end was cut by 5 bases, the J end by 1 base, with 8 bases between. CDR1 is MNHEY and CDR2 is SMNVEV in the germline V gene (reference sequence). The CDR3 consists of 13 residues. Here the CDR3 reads CASSLTGNTEAFF. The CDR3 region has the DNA TGTGCCAGCAGTCTGACAGGGAACACTGAAGCTTTCTTT.